The 18 T cell receptor beta chains given below trace back to one sample, sequenced in a study of blood T cells in healthy people across ages. Next came a second PCR, run for roughly 7 to 12 cycles, which used a sample-barcoded 5' primer along with a J-beta primer mix. TCRdb called the 5' RACE reads again in MiXCR, with one record for every CDR3 protein. The repertoire includes over 1.5 million distinct CDR3 sequences, approximately 50% of them detected once, and around 2.1% sits in the top ten. The sequenced sample was blood. The receptors were sampled from a middle-aged woman in good health.

The gene calls are TRBV4-3 and TRBJ2-7; tentatively, D is TRBD2 (5 bases). Germline V gives CDR1 LGHNA, CDR2 YSLEER. The CDR3 runs 15 residues. The V end was cut by 1 base, the J end by 5 bases, with 15 bases between. The chain's CDR3 is CASSQGPGVKDEQYF. The CDR3 DNA reads as TGCGCCAGCAGCCAAGGACCCGGGGTAAAAGACGAGCAGTACTTC.

The V call is TRBV7-2, the J call TRBJ2-5; D gene unclear. TRBJ2-7 explains the end of the DNA better; the J call may be wrong. This CDR3 is 14 amino acids long. Germline V gives CDR1 SGHTA, CDR2 FQGNSA. The DNA for the CDR3 is TGTGCCAGCAGCTTGGTGGAAGGGACCTACGAGCAGTACTTC. This translates into CASSLVEGTYEQYF.

V and J are TRBV20-1 and TRBJ2-1; TRBD2 matches at 7 bases. Trimming took 8 bases from V and 0 from J; bases not matched to a gene: 4. The CDR3 contains 13 residues. Per germline, CDR1 DFQATT and CDR2 SNEGSKA (reference sequence). CDR3 protein: CSPRGISYNEQFF. Written as DNA, the CDR3 is TGCAGTCCGCGGGGGATCTCCTACAATGAGCAGTTCTTC.

The chain is built from TRBV15 and TRBJ2-7; weak D call: TRBD1 (8 bases). Germline V gene lookup returns CDR1 LNHNV and CDR2 YYDKDF (reference sequence). V was clipped by 7 bases and J by 0 bases, with 13 bases between them. The CDR3 has 14 amino acids. In nucleotides, the CDR3 is TGTGCCACCAATACAGGGGGGGACTCCTACGAGCAGTACTTC. Encoded protein: CATNTGGDSYEQYF.

The chain couples TRBV27 to TRBJ1-4; 7 nucleotides match TRBD1. Germline V CDR1 and CDR2: MNHEY, SMNVEV (reference sequence). CDR3 length equals 15 residues. V gave up 0 bases and J gave up 8 bases; unmatched junction bases: 6. For the CDR3, the DNA is TGTGCCAGCAGTTTATCGCGACAGGGAGGAGAAAAACTGTTTTTT. Its protein product is CASSLSRQGGEKLFF.

This clonotype has just a few counts. The V and J genes are TRBV20-1 and TRBJ1-2; D may be TRBD1 (6 bases). The CDR3 runs 12 residues. The germline V gene has CDR1 DFQATT and CDR2 SNEGSKA (reference sequence). The CDR3 reads CREGGPEGGYTF. In DNA form, the CDR3 reads TGCAGAGAGGGGGGCCCGGAGGGTGGCTACACCTTC.

This clonotype appeared a few times. Its ends do not fully match the called genes, so a read error is possible. CDR3 sequence (DNA): TGTGCTAGCAGCTTAATCAGCCCAGGAGGCGAGCAGTACTTC. Translating it yields CASSLISPGGEQYF. The chain couples TRBV7-7 to TRBJ2-5, with TRBD2 as a possible D gene (5 bases). The J call could be wrong; TRBJ2-7 is a better fit for the DNA end. This CDR3 has 14 amino acids. Germline V lookup: CDR1 SSHAT, CDR2 FNYEAQ (reference sequence).

The chain is built from TRBV6-5 and TRBJ1-6, with unresolved D. V was trimmed by 11 bases and J by 10 bases, leaving 21 bases between them. The CDR3 contains 14 residues. Germline CDR1 reads MNHEY; CDR2 reads SVGAGI. CDR3 sequence reads: CALMSGGLWSPLHF. Here the CDR3 DNA reads TGTGCCCTAATGAGCGGTGGGTTATGGTCACCCCTCCACTTT.

The table lists this clonotype with a few counts. The chain uses TRBV9 and TRBJ2-1, with D possibly matching TRBD2 (5 bases). The CDR3 is made up of 13 amino acids. The germline V gene encodes CDR1 SGDLS and CDR2 YYNGEE. V lost 7 bases, J lost 3 bases, and 11 bases lay in between. CDR3 residues: CASGRLHYNEQFF. For the CDR3, the DNA is TGTGCCAGCGGGAGACTTCACTACAATGAGCAGTTCTTC.

This clonotype was counted at least ten times. Mismatch with germline at one junction end may stem from a read error. The rearrangement joins TRBV5-1 to TRBJ2-5; possible D gene TRBD1, 6 bases. The CDR3 contains 14 residues. Looked up from germline, CDR1 is SGHRS and CDR2 is YFSETQ. The CDR3 reads CASSPQGYQETQYF. The CDR3 coding sequence is TGTGCCAGCAGCCCCCAGGGGTACCAAGAGACCCAGTACTTC.

The gene calls are TRBV7-2 and TRBJ2-1, with D perhaps matching TRBD2 (5 bases). From germline, CDR1 is SGHTA and CDR2 FQGNSA. The CDR3 is made up of 16 amino acids. Trimming left V 5 bases short and J 6 bases short, with 20 bases between. CDR3 region: CASSPLRLNLLNEQFF. The CDR3 bases are TGTGCCAGCAGCCCCCTTCGACTAAACCTCCTCAATGAGCAGTTCTTC. Full variable domain (missing parts from reference TRBV7-2 and TRBJ2-1): GAGVSQSPSNKVTEKGKDVELRCDPISGHTALYWYRQSLGQGLEFLIYFQGNSAPDKSGLPSDRFSAERTGGSVSTLTIQRTQQEDSAVYLCASSPLRLNLLNEQFFGPGTRLTVL.

The rearrangement uses TRBV21-1 and TRBJ2-2; TRBD1 is the table's D call and was not checked against the DNA. TRBV21-1 has pseudogene status. This CDR3 comprises 18 residues. Here the CDR3 reads CASSKSTGGTGITGELFF. In DNA, the CDR3 is TGTGCCAGCAGCAAGTCTACTGGCGGGACAGGGATCACCGGGGAGCTGTTTTTT.

The chain carries TRBV27 and TRBJ1-2; D might be TRBD1 (5 bases). The V gene lost 3 bases and the J gene lost 2 bases, with 13 bases spanning the gap. The CDR3 extends over 15 amino acids. Germline assignment: CDR1 MNHEY and CDR2 SMNVEV (reference sequence). The CDR3 region is CASSFLGQENYGYTF. CDR3 coding DNA: TGTGCCAGCAGTTTTCTTGGACAAGAAAACTATGGCTACACCTTC.

The rearrangement joins TRBV24-1 to TRBJ1-5, with unresolved D. The CDR3 is 14 amino acids. Per germline, CDR1 KGHDR and CDR2 SFDVKD. The V gene lost 1 base and the J gene lost 4 bases, with 7 bases spanning the gap. CDR3: CATSDFKGNQPQHF. CDR3 DNA: TGTGCCACCAGTGATTTTAAGGGAAATCAGCCCCAGCATTTT.

The genes are TRBV29-1 and TRBJ1-2; tentatively, D is TRBD1 (5 bases). Germline CDR1 reads SQVTM; CDR2 reads ANQGSEA. This CDR3 is built from 14 residues. The germline V and J ends were trimmed by 2 bases and 5 bases, with 15 bases remaining between them. CDR3 protein: CSVERWGSRYGYTF. CDR3 DNA sequence: TGCAGCGTTGAAAGATGGGGGTCGAGATATGGCTACACCTTC. Filled out from reference TRBV29-1 and TRBJ1-2, the complete variable domain reads SAVISQKPSRDICQRGTSLTIQCQVDSQVTMMFWYRQQPGQSLTLIATANQGSEATYESGFVIDKFPISRPNLTFSTLTVSNMSPEDSSIYLCSVERWGSRYGYTFGSGTRLTVV.

This clonotype has a count of ten or more. V and J are TRBV7-2 and TRBJ1-2; the D gene is possibly TRBD1 (5 bases). V was shortened by 1 base and J by 2 bases, with 11 bases between the two germline ends. The CDR3 runs to 15 residues. The germline V gene encodes CDR1 SGHTA and CDR2 FQGNSA. CDR3 amino acids: CASSLGRGANYGYTF. CDR3 nucleotide sequence: TGTGCCAGCAGCTTAGGGCGGGGCGCAAACTATGGCTACACCTTC.

This rearrangement joins TRBV20-1 to TRBJ1-3; D uncertain. The V gene lost 3 bases and the J gene lost 0 bases, with 6 bases spanning the gap. This CDR3 is 13 amino acids long. From germline, CDR1 is DFQATT and CDR2 SNEGSKA (reference sequence). As DNA, the CDR3 is TGCAGTGCTAGGACGAACTCTGGAAACACCATATATTTT. Encoded protein: CSARTNSGNTIYF.

The chain uses TRBV13 and TRBJ1-2; D possibly corresponds to TRBD1 (6 bases). Looked up from germline, CDR1 is PRHDT and CDR2 is FYEKMQ (reference sequence). V lost 5 bases to trimming and J lost 1 base, with 14 bases between them. CDR3 length: 15 residues. This chain's CDR3 is CASSLRLDSNYGYTF. The CDR3 DNA sequence: TGTGCCAGCAGCCTTCGACTGGACAGTAACTATGGCTACACCTTC.